The rows below give T cell receptor beta chains drawn from one sample of a study of OX40 agonist ivuxolimab in advanced cancers. The protocol was immunoSEQ multiplex PCR, while the TCRdb copy is restricted to in-frame clones and leaves out a portion. The data hold fewer than 25,000 clones, with roughly 81% observed a single time. The sequences come from CD4+ or CD8+ T cells sorted from blood, collected in a trial of the OX40 agonist ivuxolimab. The origin of the receptors is an adult with an advanced solid tumor such as melanoma, head and neck, liver or kidney cancer. CDR3s include the opening cysteine and the closing phenylalanine or tryptophan. The D gene is left open where the match is weak. Only part of the rows carry a size: once, few, many, or a class if the clone is expanded.

D,size,V,J,DNA,CDR3
-,-,TRBV19,TRBJ2-3,TGTGCCAGTACAGTAACGGGGACAGATACGCAGTATTTT,CASTVTGTDTQYF
-,few,TRBV10-1,TRBJ1-1,TGCGCCAGCAGTGTAGGGGGAACTGAAGCTTTCTTT,CASSVGGTEAFF
-,-,TRBV4-2,TRBJ2-7,TGTGCCAGCAGCCAAGAGTCGGACGGGGACTACGAGCAGTACTTC,CASSQESDGDYEQYF
-,-,TRBV19,TRBJ1-1,TGTGCCAGTAGTATCTGGGGGACTGAAGCTTTCTTT,CASSIWGTEAFF
TRBD1,-,TRBV19,TRBJ2-1,TGTGCCAGTAATTTACGGACAGGGGACAATGAGCAGTTCTTC,CASNLRTGDNEQFF
TRBD2,-,TRBV2,TRBJ2-3,TGTGCCAGCAGGGCTAGCGGGGGGCTGTCAGATACGCAGTATTTT,CASRASGGLSDTQYF
TRBD2,few,TRBV10-3,TRBJ2-1,TGTGCCAACAACCCGGGGGGCAATGAGCAGTTCTTC,CANNPGGNEQFF
-,-,TRBV14,TRBJ2-3,TGTGCCAGCAGCCCGGGGTTCACAGATACGCAGTATTTT,CASSPGFTDTQYF
-,-,TRBV28,TRBJ2-3,TGTGCCAGCAGTTCCCCCAGGGACTTTAGCACAGATACGCAGTATTTT,CASSSPRDFSTDTQYF
-,-,TRBV15,TRBJ2-2,TGTGCCACCAGTAAAAGATTGGCCCACAGTGTAGCGAACACCGGGGAGCTGTTTTTT,CATSKRLAHSVANTGELFF
-,-,TRBV19,TRBJ1-1,TGTGCCAGTAGTATCAATGGGGGCGGAAACACTGAAGCTTTCTTT,CASSINGGGNTEAFF
TRBD1,-,TRBV7-9,TRBJ1-2,TGTGCCAGCAGCATAGGGACAGGGGTATTGGGCTATGGCTACACCTTC,CASSIGTGVLGYGYTF
TRBD2,-,TRBV25-1,TRBJ2-3,TGTGCCAGCAGTGAATCGCGAACGACTAGCGGGGGGCATACGCAGTATTTT,CASSESRTTSGGHTQYF
-,-,TRBV23-1,TRBJ1-1,TGCGCCAGCAGCCAAACGGGGAAGGGCACTGAAGCTTTCTTT,CASSQTGKGTEAFF
TRBD1,-,TRBV6-6,TRBJ2-1,TGTGCCAGCAGTTACTCGGTGGGGACAGGGGGGAATGAGCAGTTCTTC,CASSYSVGTGGNEQFF
-,-,TRBV4-2,TRBJ1-5,TGTGCCAGCAGCCAAGGGAGTTCGGAGCCCCAGCATTTT,CASSQGSSEPQHF
-,-,TRBV27,TRBJ1-5,TGTGCCAGCAGTTTGGATTCGGGAAGAGGGCAGCCCCAGCATTTT,CASSLDSGRGQPQHF
-,-,TRBV11-2,TRBJ2-1,TGTGCCAGCAGCCAGGACTCTAACTACAATGAGCAGTTCTTC,CASSQDSNYNEQFF
TRBD1,-,TRBV7-3,TRBJ2-7,TGTGCCAGCAGGTCCGGGACAGGGGCCTACGAGCAGTACTTC,CASRSGTGAYEQYF
TRBD2,-,TRBV25-1,TRBJ2-5,TGTGCCAGCAGTGTGGGGACTAGCGGGGGGCAAACCCAGTACTTC,CASSVGTSGGQTQYF
-,-,TRBV5-4,TRBJ1-3,TGTGCCAGCAGCAGCAGGGGAAACTCTGGAAACACCATATATTTT,CASSSRGNSGNTIYF
TRBD1,-,TRBV5-1,TRBJ2-7,TGCGCCAGCAGCGTGGGACAGGGGTTCCACGAGCAGTACTTC,CASSVGQGFHEQYF
-,-,TRBV29-1,TRBJ2-7,TGCAGCGTTGTGGCACTGCACTCCTACGAGCAGTACTTC,CSVVALHSYEQYF
-,-,TRBV2,TRBJ1-1,TGTGCCAGCCGCAGCGGGTCGGCGGACACTGAAGCTTTCTTT,CASRSGSADTEAFF
TRBD2,-,TRBV6-7,TRBJ2-1,TGTGCCAGCAGTTACCGCCTAGCGGGGGATAAGGAGTTCTTC,CASSYRLAGDKEFF
TRBD1,-,TRBV7-3,TRBJ1-6,TGTGCCAGCAGCCTCGGACAGGGGGATAATTCACCCCTCCACTTT,CASSLGQGDNSPLHF
-,-,TRBV27,TRBJ1-1,TGTGCCAGCAGTTTAATGAGGAACACTGAAGCTTTCTTT,CASSLMRNTEAFF
TRBD1,-,TRBV5-1,TRBJ1-2,TGCGCCAGCGGGATGCCTGACAGGGGCTATGGCTACACCTTC,CASGMPDRGYGYTF
-,once,TRBV5-3,TRBJ1-1,TGTGCCAGAAGTCCTAACACTGAAGCTTTCTTT,CARSPNTEAFF
-,once,TRBV9,TRBJ1-1,TGTGCCAGCAGCTCCGGGGGCACTGAAGCTTTCTTT,CASSSGGTEAFF
-,once,TRBV18,TRBJ2-3,TGTGCCAGCTCAACCGACAGCACAGATACGCAGTATTTT,CASSTDSTDTQYF
-,-,TRBV6-4,TRBJ1-6,TGTGCCAGCAGTGGGGACAATAATTCACCCCTCCACTTT,CASSGDNNSPLHF
-,-,TRBV4-1,TRBJ1-3,TGCGCCAGCAGCCAGACCCGGGGCTCTGGAAACACCATATATTTT,CASSQTRGSGNTIYF
TRBD1,-,TRBV18,TRBJ2-5,TGTGCCAGCTCACCTTGGGACAGGGAGACCCAGTACTTC,CASSPWDRETQYF
-,-,TRBV7-9,TRBJ1-1,TGTGCCAGCAGCTTAAGGACGGTAGCCAACACTGAAGCTTTCTTT,CASSLRTVANTEAFF
-,-,TRBV9,TRBJ1-3,TGTGCCAGCAGCACCTCGGGGGTAGGGGGAACCTCTGGAAACACCATATATTTT,CASSTSGVGGTSGNTIYF
-,-,TRBV5-4,TRBJ2-5,TGTGCCAGCAGCTTGGACTCTCCCCAGACCCAGTACTTC,CASSLDSPQTQYF
-,-,TRBV5-2,TRBJ2-7,TGTGCCAGCACCGGGGGCGAGGTCCCCGAGCAGTACTTC,CASTGGEVPEQYF
TRBD1,-,TRBV7-6,TRBJ2-1,TGTGCCAGCAGCTCCGGGACAGGTGGGGGGAATGAGCAGTTCTTC,CASSSGTGGGNEQFF
-,-,TRBV27,TRBJ2-2,TGTGCCAGCAGTTGGGGACAAAACACCGGGGAGCTGTTTTTT,CASSWGQNTGELFF
-,-,TRBV7-9,TRBJ2-5,TGTGCCAGCAGCTCACCTGGACTGATGCAAGAGACCCGGTACTTC,CASSSPGLMQETRYF
-,once,TRBV7-9,TRBJ2-7,TGTGCCAGCAGCCCTACGGTCGACCTCGTAGAGCAGTACTTC,CASSPTVDLVEQYF
-,-,TRBV27,TRBJ1-3,TGTGCCAGCAGTTTACGCGGTATCTCTGGAAACACCATATATTTT,CASSLRGISGNTIYF
-,-,TRBV9,TRBJ2-5,TGTGCCAGCAGCCCCCGGACGCTGATCCAAGAGACCCAGTACTTC,CASSPRTLIQETQYF
-,-,TRBV7-6,TRBJ2-1,TGTGCCAGCAGCTTAAACCCGGGCCACCACCTATACAATGAGCAGTTCTTC,CASSLNPGHHLYNEQFF
-,few,TRBV11-2,TRBJ2-1,TGTGCCAGCAGCTTAGGGGCATACTCGGGTGAGCAGTTCTTC,CASSLGAYSGEQFF
-,-,TRBV4-2,TRBJ1-5,TGTGCCAGCAGCCAAGTGAGGGAAACCTTCAATCAGCCCCAGCATTTT,CASSQVRETFNQPQHF
TRBD1,-,TRBV19,TRBJ1-2,TGTGCCAGTAGTCAGACAGGGGTGGGAAACTATGGCTACACCTTC,CASSQTGVGNYGYTF
TRBD1,-,TRBV5-4,TRBJ2-7,TGTGCCAGCAGCCGCGTCCCGGGACAGGGTTCCTCCTACGAGCAGTACTTC,CASSRVPGQGSSYEQYF
TRBD1,-,TRBV11-3,TRBJ2-2,TGTGCCAGCAGCCGCCCCGACAGGGGGCCCAACACCGGGGAGCTGTTTTTT,CASSRPDRGPNTGELFF
TRBD2,-,TRBV7-2,TRBJ2-3,TGTGCCAGCAGCTTAGTCGGGCTAGCGGCCCTTTCTAGCACAGATACGCAGTATTTT,CASSLVGLAALSSTDTQYF
-,once,TRBV9,TRBJ2-5,TGTGCCAGCAGCGTGGGGGCCGAGACCCAGTACTTC,CASSVGAETQYF
TRBD1,-,TRBV19,TRBJ1-6,TGTGCCAGTAGTATCGGCGGGACAGGGGGTTCACCCCTCCACTTT,CASSIGGTGGSPLHF
-,-,TRBV27,TRBJ1-5,TGTGCCAGCAGTTTCGTAGGGGGCAATCAGCCCCAGCATTTT,CASSFVGGNQPQHF